This TCR beta chain was captured in a study of breast tumors, draining lymph nodes, adjacent tissues. Overall study results and limits: Tumor T cell lymph node origin was a supported hypothesis, not proven. Compared with lymph nodes, tumors were less diverse; compared with nontumor tissue, more.

Axillary draining lymph nodes of breast cancer patients supplied the node samples. CDR3 size: 15 residues. Germline V lookup: CDR1 SGHVS, CDR2 FNYEAQ. Trimming at V came to 5 bases and at J to 1 base, leaving 5 bases not matched to a gene. In the case of this clonotype: Its antigen remains unknown.

TCRdb reprocessed the multiplex PCR reads via MiXCR and lists one record per CDR3 protein. This sample has 270,000 or so distinct CDR3 sequences, with under 35% found just once. The chain links TRBV7-6 to TRBJ2-3; TRBD1 matches at 8 bases. The receptor was isolated from a female donor with breast cancer. Some clones in this sample may be carry-over from other donors' samples. The sample was axillary lymph node tissue. This CDR3 reads CASSIGTGGTDTQYF. The CDR3 region has the DNA TGTGCCAGCAGCATCGGGACAGGAGGCACAGATACGCAGTATTTT.